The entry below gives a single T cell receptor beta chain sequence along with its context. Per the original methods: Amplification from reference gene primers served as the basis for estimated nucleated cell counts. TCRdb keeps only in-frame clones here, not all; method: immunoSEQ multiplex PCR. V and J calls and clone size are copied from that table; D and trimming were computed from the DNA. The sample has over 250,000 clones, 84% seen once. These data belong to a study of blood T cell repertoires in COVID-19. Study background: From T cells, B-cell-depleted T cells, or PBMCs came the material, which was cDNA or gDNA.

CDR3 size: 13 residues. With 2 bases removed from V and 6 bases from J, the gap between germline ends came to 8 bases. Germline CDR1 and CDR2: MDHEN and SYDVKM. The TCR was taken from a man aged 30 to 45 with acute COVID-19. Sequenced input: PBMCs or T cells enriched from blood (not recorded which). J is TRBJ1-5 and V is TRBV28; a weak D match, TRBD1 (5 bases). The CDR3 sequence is CASSLQGGQPQHF. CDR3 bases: TGTGCCAGCAGTTTACAGGGAGGTCAGCCCCAGCATTTT.